The clone carrying this T cell receptor beta chain appeared once. Its antigen is undetermined. The record originates from a study of T cells in localized non-small cell lung cancer. Notes on the study in general: When the top 100 tumor clones were examined, a median about 60 of them also appeared in the adjacent lung, which was paired and uninvolved. Prolonged overall survival went with higher T cell density in the blood. Heterogeneity stays possible, as sequencing covered only one tumor region.

Generated by immunoSEQ multiplex PCR, the TCRdb table keeps only in-frame clones and is missing some. Of approximately 11,000 clones in the sample, around half were seen once. This CDR3 is 15 amino acids long. Deletions cut 7 bases from V and 2 bases from J, with 15 bases between. The germline CDR1 and CDR2 sequences are LNHDA and SQIVND (reference sequence). V is TRBV19 and J is TRBJ1-3, with TRBD1 as a possible D gene (6 bases). This material consisted of lymph node tissue, taken before any cancer treatment. This sequence was found in a woman between 35 and 75 years old with stage II squamous cell lung carcinoma. DNA of the CDR3: TGTGCCAGTAATCTTCCAGGGGCCCCTGGAAACACCATATATTTT. Protein sequence: CASNLPGAPGNTIYF.